The text below deals with one T cell receptor (beta chain). These data are taken from a study of blood T cell repertoires in COVID-19. Looking at the study overall: Italy, Spain and the United States were the sources of the convalescent and acute COVID-19 samples.

Data came from immunoSEQ multiplex PCR; TCRdb stores just in-frame clones and leaves some out. The data contain about 220,000 clones, more than 80% of them seen just once; the ten biggest clones take up around 3.2%. The cohort comprised adults aged roughly 18 to 90 years residing in 20 to 30 US areas. This TCR was sampled from a woman aged 18-29 years in a cohort exposed to, infected with or recovered from COVID-19 (not recorded which). Sequencing was carried out using PBMCs or T cells enriched from blood (not recorded which).

CDR3 sequence: CASSLEASRGQPQHF. The CDR3, as DNA: TGCGCCAGCAGCTTAGAGGCCTCTCGGGGTCAGCCCCAGCATTTT. The V call is TRBV5-1, the J call TRBJ1-5; D is uncertain. Trimming took 2 bases from V and 6 from J, leaving 15 bases between them. The CDR3 runs to 15 residues. CDR1 SGHRS and CDR2 YFSETQ come from the germline V gene. Drawing the rest from reference TRBV5-1 and TRBJ1-5, the complete variable domain is KAGVTQTPRYLIKTRGQQVTLSCSPISGHRSVSWYQQTPGQGLQFLFEYFSETQRNKGNFPGRFSGRQFSNSRSEMNVSTLELGDSALYLCASSLEASRGQPQHFGDGTRLSIL.